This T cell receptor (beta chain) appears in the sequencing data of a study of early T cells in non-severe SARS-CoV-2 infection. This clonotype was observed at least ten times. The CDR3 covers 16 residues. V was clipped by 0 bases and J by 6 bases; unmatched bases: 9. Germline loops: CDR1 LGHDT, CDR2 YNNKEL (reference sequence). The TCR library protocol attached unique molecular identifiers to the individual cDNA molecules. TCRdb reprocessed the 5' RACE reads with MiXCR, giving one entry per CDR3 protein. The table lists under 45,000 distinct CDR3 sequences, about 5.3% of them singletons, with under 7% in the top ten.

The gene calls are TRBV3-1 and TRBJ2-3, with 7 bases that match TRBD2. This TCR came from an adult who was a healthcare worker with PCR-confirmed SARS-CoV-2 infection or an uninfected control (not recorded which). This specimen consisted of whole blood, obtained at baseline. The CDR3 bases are TGTGCCAGCAGCCAAGATTTGTCCGCGGGAGCTGATACGCAGTATTTT. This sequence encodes CASSQDLSAGADTQYF.